This TCR beta chain was identified in a study of T cell responses to AZD1222 COVID-19 vaccine. Study-level points and caveats: At 160-218 and 743-854, vaccine-associated CD4 TCRs were dominant, and they spanned spike. Compared with day 0, the breadth and depth of the Spike-specific TCR repertoire rose significantly after two doses of AZD1222.

On this clone itself: As yet, its antigen is unknown.

Here immunoSEQ multiplex PCR was the method, and the copy in TCRdb shows in-frame clones only, minus some. The table has about 110,000 clones, 88% seen once. From germline, CDR1 is LNHDA and CDR2 SQIVND (reference sequence). Trimming shortened V by 5 bases and J by 3 bases, and 10 bases separated the two germline ends. The CDR3 is made up of 13 amino acids. The sequence derives from an adult in good health. Sequencing was performed on peripheral blood, taken on day 0 of MenACWY control vaccination. The genes are TRBV19 and TRBJ1-1, with D hard to call. In DNA, the CDR3 is TGTGCCAGTAGTCCTACGCGGTACACTGAAGCTTTCTTT. Protein sequence: CASSPTRYTEAFF. The whole variable domain, filled in from reference TRBV19 and TRBJ1-1, reads DGGITQSPKYLFRKEGQNVTLSCEQNLNHDAMYWYRQDPGQGLRLIYYSQIVNDFQKGDIAEGYSVSREKKESFPLTVTSAQKNPTAFYLCASSPTRYTEAFFGQGTRLTVV.